This entry lists 21 T cell receptor beta chains sequenced from one sample in a study of blood T cell repertoires in COVID-19. The protocol was immunoSEQ multiplex PCR, while the TCRdb copy is restricted to in-frame clones and leaves out a portion. The table lists 200,000 to 250,000 clones, 84% of them singletons. The sample comprised peripheral blood. The receptors were sampled from a woman aged 80 or older with COVID-19, enrolled during active disease.

The V call is TRBV2, the J call TRBJ2-1, with a weak D call TRBD1 (6 bases). Trimming left V 5 bases short and J 4 bases short, with 9 bases between. CDR1 is SNHLY and CDR2 is FYNNEI in the germline V gene. The CDR3 extends over 13 amino acids. The CDR3 nucleotides are TGTGCCAGCAGTAATGACAGGTACAATGAGCAGTTCTTC. It codes for CASSNDRYNEQFF. The whole variable domain, remainder taken from reference TRBV2 and TRBJ2-1, is EPEVTQTPSHQVTQMGQEVILRCVPISNHLYFYWYRQILGQKVEFLVSFYNNEISEKSEIFDDQFSVERPDGSNFTLKIRSTKLEDSAMYFCASSNDRYNEQFFGPGTRLTVL.

The chain recombines TRBV9 with TRBJ1-1, with 8 positions matching TRBD1. The CDR3 loop spans 15 amino acids. The germline V gene encodes CDR1 SGDLS and CDR2 YYNGEE. Trimming cost V 2 bases and J 8 bases; bases outside gene matches: 11. The CDR3 DNA is TGTGCCAGCAGCGTTGCAGGGGGCGGGGAGGAGGAAGCTTTCTTT. Its protein product is CASSVAGGGEEEAFF.

The chain is built from TRBV9 and TRBJ2-7; no definite D call. The V gene lost 0 bases and the J gene lost 6 bases, with 19 bases spanning the gap. CDR1 and CDR2 (germline): SGDLS, YYNGEE. The CDR3 covers 16 residues. The CDR3 DNA reads TGTGCCAGCAGCGTAGGCCCGCAATCATCTCCTAGCGAGCAGTACTTC. Its protein is CASSVGPQSSPSEQYF. The variable domain in full, with the rest retrieved from reference TRBV9 and TRBJ2-7, is DSGVTQTPKHLITATGQRVTLRCSPRSGDLSVYWYQQSLDQGLQFLIQYYNGEERAKGNILERFSAQQFPDLHSELNLSSLELGDSALYFCASSVGPQSSPSEQYFGPGTRLTVT.

The rearrangement uses TRBV4-1 and TRBJ1-4; possibly TRBD1 for D (6 bases). Germline V CDR1 and CDR2: MGHRA, YSYEKL. Trimming left V 0 bases short and J 5 bases short, with 13 bases between. The CDR3 consists of 16 residues. This chain's CDR3 is CASSQELRTENEKLFF. DNA for the CDR3: TGCGCCAGCAGCCAAGAGTTAAGGACAGAAAATGAAAAACTGTTTTTT.

The chain employs TRBV6-4 and TRBJ2-1; 9 bases map to TRBD2. The CDR3 length is 16 residues. Germline CDR1 and CDR2: MRHNA and SNTAGT. Trimming cost V 6 bases and J 9 bases; bases outside gene matches: 15. The CDR3 nucleotides read TGTGCCAGCAGCCGAGATGGGGCTAGCGGGAAGGTTGAGCAGTTCTTC. Protein sequence: CASSRDGASGKVEQFF.

The V call is TRBV3-1 (or the pseudogene TRBV3-2), the J call TRBJ2-1; TRBD1 matches at 8 bases. This CDR3 region has 15 residues. The V gene's germline CDR1 is LGHDT and CDR2 YNNKEL (reference sequence). The V segment lost 1 base and the J segment 5 bases; nucleotides outside the gene matches: 4. This chain's CDR3 is CASSQGTGMHNEQFF. CDR3 in DNA: TGTGCCAGCAGCCAAGGGACAGGGATGCACAATGAGCAGTTCTTC.

There are a few counts of this clone. J is TRBJ2-2 and V is TRBV19, with 14 bases identical to TRBD2. The V segment lost 5 bases and the J segment 1 base; nucleotides outside the gene matches: 9. The V gene's germline CDR1 is LNHDA and CDR2 SQIVND (reference sequence). The CDR3 loop spans 19 amino acids. As DNA, the CDR3 is TGTGCCAGTAGTCACCCGGTCGGACTAGCGGGGGGGAACACCGGGGAGCTGTTTTTT. Its translation is CASSHPVGLAGGNTGELFF.

V gene TRBV5-1 combines with J gene TRBJ2-3; 11 nucleotides match TRBD2. Germline CDR1 and CDR2: SGHRS and YFSETQ. The CDR3 extends over 18 amino acids. V dropped 0 bases and J dropped 1; count of bases not matched to a gene: 7. CDR3 nucleotides: TGCGCCAGCAGCTTGGGGCTAGCGGGGGGCATAGGCACAGATACGCAGTATTTT. Its protein product is CASSLGLAGGIGTDTQYF.

The chain carries TRBV28 and TRBJ2-7, with 7 nucleotides matching TRBD2. CDR1 is MDHEN, CDR2 SYDVKM, per germline. The length of the CDR3 is 14 residues. J was trimmed by 6 bases and V by 2 bases; bases with no gene match: 7. The CDR3 sequence: CASSLTGGRIEQYF. The CDR3 DNA follows: TGTGCCAGCAGTTTAACGGGAGGCCGCATCGAGCAGTACTTC.

The chain combines TRBV5-1 with TRBJ2-3, with TRBD1 as a possible D gene (5 bases). The CDR3 totals 14 residues. The germline gives CDR1 SGHRS, CDR2 YFSETQ. V was pared by 2 bases and J by 4 bases, with 11 bases between. In nucleotides, the CDR3 is TGCGCCAGCAGCTTCGTTACAGGTGCAGATACGCAGTATTTT. Translated: CASSFVTGADTQYF.

The chain uses TRBV6-5 and TRBJ1-5, with TRBD1 matching 7 bases. The CDR3 covers 14 residues. Unmatched junction bases numbered 4, after V lost 5 bases and J lost 3 bases. CDR1 is MNHEY, CDR2 SVGAGI, per germline. The CDR3 nucleotides read TGTGCCAGCAGTCCGGACAGGAACAATCAGCCCCAGCATTTT. This encodes CASSPDRNNQPQHF.

This clone was observed once. This chain uses TRBV6-2 or TRBV6-3 with TRBJ1-2; the D is unclear. Germline V CDR1 and CDR2: MNHEY, SVGEGT. The CDR3 runs to 12 residues. V lost 2 bases and J lost 3, with 4 bases in between. Written as DNA, the CDR3 is TGTGCCAGCAGTTACGGCTACTATGGCTACACCTTC. Its translation is CASSYGYYGYTF.

J is TRBJ1-6 and V is TRBV5-6; D unclear. The CDR3 covers 17 residues. CDR1 SGHDT and CDR2 YYEEEE come from the germline V gene. Trimming left V 6 bases short and J 6 bases short, with 22 bases between. Here the CDR3 reads CASTSARVGLSNSPLHF. The CDR3 DNA is TGTGCCAGCACCTCCGCGAGGGTAGGCCTCAGTAATTCACCCCTCCACTTT.

The chain is built from TRBV6-1 and TRBJ2-7; TRBD2 is a possible D gene (5 bases). Trimming pared 0 bases from V and 2 bases from J, leaving 14 bases between. CDR3 length: 16 amino acids. CDR1 and CDR2 (germline): MNHNS, SASEGT. This chain's CDR3 is CASSEARAADAYEQYF. The CDR3 nucleotides read TGTGCCAGCAGTGAAGCGCGGGCAGCGGACGCCTACGAGCAGTACTTC.

The chain carries TRBV14 and TRBJ1-4, with D unresolved. The CDR3 sequence is 15 residues long. V lost 0 bases to trimming and J lost 8 bases, with 13 bases between them. Germline assignment: CDR1 SGHDN and CDR2 FVKESK. In nucleotides, the CDR3 is TGTGCCAGCAGCCAAGAATCTCTATCGGGGGAAAAACTGTTTTTT. As protein: CASSQESLSGEKLFF.

The chain uses TRBV6-1 and TRBJ1-2, with TRBD1 as a possible D gene (6 bases). This CDR3 region has 16 residues. CDR1 and CDR2 from the germline V gene are MNHNS and SASEGT. V was shortened by 1 base and J by 4 bases, with 16 bases between the two germline ends. In DNA, the CDR3 is TGTGCCAGCAGTGAAGGGTCGGGGGGCGCGGGCTATGGCTACACCTTC. This translates into CASSEGSGGAGYGYTF.

The V and J genes are TRBV3-1 (or the pseudogene TRBV3-2) and TRBJ2-7, with 10 bases fitting TRBD2. Germline V lookup: CDR1 LGHDT, CDR2 YNNKEL (reference sequence). V lost 4 bases, J lost 4 bases, and 7 bases stayed unmatched. CDR3 length: 15 amino acids. DNA for the CDR3: TGTGCCAGCAGCCCCGCTAGCGGGAGTTTGTACGAGCAGTACTTC. It codes for CASSPASGSLYEQYF.

This chain uses TRBV5-1 with TRBJ2-7; TRBD1 matches 7 bases. V lost 5 bases and J lost 1; bases outside the gene matches: 9. Per germline, CDR1 SGHRS and CDR2 YFSETQ. The CDR3 runs 15 residues. The CDR3 here is CASREIGTVSYEQYF. CDR3 DNA: TGCGCCAGCAGGGAGATCGGGACAGTATCCTACGAGCAGTACTTC.

The rearrangement uses TRBV6-2 or TRBV6-3 and TRBJ1-5; TRBD1 aligns across 8 bases. V was pared by 3 bases and J by 2 bases, with 6 bases of the junction left unmatched. This CDR3 contains 16 residues. Germline V CDR1 and CDR2: MNHEY, SVGEGT. CDR3 sequence reads: CASSYVGQGRNQPQHF. CDR3 DNA: TGTGCCAGCAGTTATGTTGGACAGGGACGCAATCAGCCCCAGCATTTT.

J is TRBJ1-2 and V is TRBV3-1 (or the pseudogene TRBV3-2), with unresolved D. V lost 0 bases and J lost 8, with 7 bases in between. Germline V gene data show CDR1 as LGHDT and CDR2 as YNNKEL (reference sequence). The CDR3 consists of 12 residues. CDR3 residues: CASSQEFVGYTF. Here the CDR3 DNA reads TGTGCCAGCAGCCAAGAGTTCGTCGGCTACACCTTC.

The chain is built from TRBV18 and TRBJ1-5; 9 bases line up with TRBD1. The CDR3 is 16 residues long. The V and J ends lost 5 bases and 0 bases, in that order; junction bases with no gene match: 5. Germline values: CDR1 KGHSH, CDR2 LQKENI. CDR3 residues: CASSAGTGNSNQPQHF. The DNA of the CDR3 is TGTGCCAGCTCAGCCGGGACAGGGAATAGCAATCAGCCCCAGCATTTT.